Below are 32 T cell receptor beta chains sequenced from a single sample in a study of blood T cell repertoires in COVID-19. Assay used: immunoSEQ multiplex PCR; TCRdb lists only in-frame clones, some missing. This table holds approximately 300,000 clones, 89% found once. Specimen: PBMCs or T cells enriched from blood (not recorded which). The source of these receptors is a woman in her thirties who had recovered from COVID-19.

This clone was counted once. The chain joins TRBV18 to TRBJ2-1; 12 bases are shared with TRBD2. The germline CDR1 and CDR2 sequences are KGHSH and LQKENI. CDR3 length: 18 amino acids. Trimming cost V 1 base and J 7 bases; bases outside gene matches: 11. CDR3 residues: CASSPLGLAGSGGNEQFF. Here the CDR3 DNA reads TGTGCCAGCTCACCACTTGGACTAGCGGGATCCGGGGGTAATGAGCAGTTCTTC. Full variable domain (rest looked up from reference TRBV18 and TRBJ2-1): NAGVMQNPRHLVRRRGQEARLRCSPMKGHSHVYWYRQLPEEGLKFMVYLQKENIIDESGMPKERFSAEFPKEGPSILRIQQVVRGDSAAYFCASSPLGLAGSGGNEQFFGPGTRLTVL.

This clone has a single count. Written as DNA, the CDR3 is TGCGCCAGCGGCAAGGACAGTTACGAGCAGTACTTC. Amino acids: CASGKDSYEQYF. The J gene is TRBJ2-7, the V gene TRBV4-1; D possibly corresponds to TRBD1 (6 bases). The CDR3 loop spans 12 amino acids. The V gene's germline CDR1 is MGHRA and CDR2 YSYEKL. Between the trimmed V and J ends, which lost 8 bases and 4 bases, there was a span of 12 bases.

The J gene is TRBJ2-1, the V gene TRBV9, with 7 bases aligning to TRBD2. Unmatched junction bases numbered 10, after V lost 0 bases and J lost 10 bases. Germline V lookup: CDR1 SGDLS, CDR2 YYNGEE. This CDR3 has 15 residues. Here the CDR3 reads CASSVATSFLGEQFF. CDR3 sequence (DNA): TGTGCCAGCAGCGTAGCGACTAGCTTCCTGGGCGAGCAGTTCTTC.

The V and J genes are TRBV4-1 and TRBJ2-7; TRBD2 aligns across 9 bases. The CDR3 is 19 amino acids. The V gene end was trimmed by 2 bases and the J gene end by 0 bases; junction bases not matched to a gene: 14. Germline V gene sequence: CDR1 MGHRA, CDR2 YSYEKL. The CDR3 loop is CASSQRIAGVAGSSYEQYF. In nucleotides, the CDR3 is TGCGCCAGCAGCCAAAGGATAGCGGGAGTCGCTGGTAGCTCCTACGAGCAGTACTTC.

The chain uses TRBV4-2 and TRBJ2-7; 7 bases match TRBD2. Germline lookup yields CDR1 LGHNA and CDR2 YNFKEQ. Unmatched junction bases numbered 17, after V lost 0 bases and J lost 0 bases. The CDR3 spans 20 residues. The CDR3 coding sequence is TGTGCCAGCAGCCAAGATTACTACGGCGGGAGAGAGGGAAGCTCCTACGAGCAGTACTTC. Translation gives CASSQDYYGGREGSSYEQYF.

The CDR3 coding sequence is TGTGCCAGCAGCCAAGTCGGGACTAGCGGGAGAACCACAGATACGCAGTATTTT. Its protein product is CASSQVGTSGRTTDTQYF. This chain uses TRBV4-2 with TRBJ2-3; the match to TRBD2 covers 14 bases. CDR1 and CDR2 from the germline V gene are LGHNA and YNFKEQ. The CDR3 is 18 residues long. Trimming removed 1 base from V and 2 bases from J; junction bases left unmatched: 5.

The rearrangement joins TRBV5-1 to TRBJ2-5; TRBD1 agrees at 7 bases. V shed 4 bases, J shed 2 bases, and the junction held 5 bases outside the gene matches. The CDR3 is 14 amino acids. Germline V gene data show CDR1 as SGHRS and CDR2 as YFSETQ. The CDR3 loop reads CASSILGQQETQYF. The CDR3 nucleotides are TGCGCCAGCAGCATATTGGGACAGCAAGAGACCCAGTACTTC.

V and J are TRBV7-9 and TRBJ1-2; TRBD1 matches at 7 bases. Per the germline V gene, CDR1 is SEHNR and CDR2 is FQNEAQ (reference sequence). This CDR3 comprises 13 residues. V lost 4 bases and J lost 6; bases outside the gene matches: 5. The CDR3, as DNA: TGTGCCAGCAGCTACGGACAGGTTGATGGCTACACCTTC. Amino acid sequence: CASSYGQVDGYTF.

The chain joins TRBV19 to TRBJ1-5, with TRBD1 identical over 7 bases. This CDR3 contains 13 residues. Trimming cost V 5 bases and J 4 bases; bases outside gene matches: 2. The germline gives CDR1 LNHDA, CDR2 SQIVND (reference sequence). The CDR3 sequence is CASSVGQNQPQHF. The CDR3 nucleotides are TGTGCCAGTAGTGTGGGACAGAATCAGCCCCAGCATTTT.

CDR3 DNA: TGTGCCAGCAGCCTCACCGAGGCGGGAGATAATGAGCAGTTCTTC. Translated: CASSLTEAGDNEQFF. The chain links TRBV7-9 to TRBJ2-1, with 7 bases that match TRBD2. Germline V lookup: CDR1 SEHNR, CDR2 FQNEAQ (reference sequence). V lost 5 bases, J lost 7 bases, and 11 bases stayed unmatched. The CDR3 has 15 amino acids.

The rearrangement joins TRBV10-3 to TRBJ2-1; 10 nucleotides line up with TRBD2. The length of the CDR3 is 16 residues. Germline V gives CDR1 ENHRY, CDR2 SYGVKD. The V and J ends lost 3 bases and 4 bases, in that order; junction bases with no gene match: 6. In DNA, the CDR3 is TGTGCCATCAGTGACCCTACTAGCGGGAATTACAATGAGCAGTTCTTC. Amino acid sequence: CAISDPTSGNYNEQFF.

The chain has TRBV9 and TRBJ2-7; TRBD1 matches 9 bases. The CDR3 extends over 16 amino acids. V shed 4 bases and J 2 bases; nucleotides not matched to a gene: 10. Germline V gives CDR1 SGDLS, CDR2 YYNGEE. The CDR3 DNA follows: TGTGCCAGCAGCTTAACCCCGGGACAGGGTCCCTACGAGCAGTACTTC. Translation: CASSLTPGQGPYEQYF.

The V gene is TRBV10-3, the J gene TRBJ1-1, with D tentatively TRBD1 (6 bases). Trimming removed 8 bases from V and 2 bases from J, with 9 bases in between. CDR3 size: 12 residues. Germline V gene lookup returns CDR1 ENHRY and CDR2 SYGVKD. The chain's CDR3 is CAIRQVNTEAFF. CDR3 sequence (DNA): TGTGCCATCCGACAGGTAAACACTGAAGCTTTCTTT.

The rearrangement uses TRBV2 and TRBJ1-4; D ambiguous. V lost 8 bases and J 4 bases, leaving 14 bases between the germline ends. The CDR3 has 14 amino acids. CDR1 is SNHLY, CDR2 FYNNEI, per germline. The CDR3 DNA is TGTGCCAGCTCCCGGAGAGGGATTAATGAAAAACTGTTTTTT. It codes for CASSRRGINEKLFF. The full variable domain, with the rest looked up from reference TRBV2 and TRBJ1-4, is EPEVTQTPSHQVTQMGQEVILRCVPISNHLYFYWYRQILGQKVEFLVSFYNNEISEKSEIFDDQFSVERPDGSNFTLKIRSTKLEDSAMYFCASSRRGINEKLFFGSGTQLSVL.

Here the CDR3 reads CASTQSGKSSEQFF. CDR3 DNA: TGTGCCAGCACTCAAAGCGGGAAATCGAGTGAGCAGTTCTTC. The chain combines TRBV27 with TRBJ2-1; TRBD2 matches 7 bases. V lost 7 bases to trimming and J lost 9 bases; unmatched junction nucleotides: 12. The CDR3 is 14 residues long. The germline CDR1 and CDR2 sequences are MNHEY and SMNVEV (reference sequence).

The gene calls are TRBV4-1 and TRBJ2-7; TRBD1 matches at 9 bases. Germline values: CDR1 MGHRA, CDR2 YSYEKL. Trimming cost V 4 bases and J 5 bases; bases outside gene matches: 9. CDR3 size: 15 residues. The CDR3 reads CASSRNLGTGHEQYF. CDR3 DNA: TGCGCCAGCAGCCGCAACCTCGGGACAGGGCACGAGCAGTACTTC.

This clone was seen once. This chain joins TRBV11-1 and TRBJ2-7; 7 bases line up with TRBD1. The junction had 12 bases not matched to a gene; V was cut back by 5 bases and J by 5 bases. The CDR3 runs 15 residues. Per germline, CDR1 SGHAT and CDR2 FQDESV (reference sequence). CDR3 in DNA: TGTGCCAGCAGCCGACCATACAGGGGTTCAAACGAGCAGTACTTC. As protein: CASSRPYRGSNEQYF.

This chain connects TRBV28 to TRBJ2-7; 7 bases match TRBD1. The CDR3 runs to 15 residues. Germline loops: CDR1 MDHEN, CDR2 SYDVKM. Germline trimming cut 6 bases from V and 1 base from J; bases unmatched to any gene: 9. CDR3 coding DNA: TGTGCCAGCAGACCGGGACAGCTAACATCCTACGAGCAGTACTTC. Translation: CASRPGQLTSYEQYF.

The chain has TRBV6-5 and TRBJ1-6; no firm D call. CDR3 length equals 15 residues. Germline loops: CDR1 MNHEY, CDR2 SVGAGI. Between the trimmed V and J ends, which lost 6 bases and 10 bases, there was a span of 19 bases. DNA of the CDR3: TGTGCCAGCAGGTCTCGGGCCGGGGAGGGATCACCCCTCCACTTT. It encodes CASRSRAGEGSPLHF.

The rearrangement uses TRBV20-1 and TRBJ2-1, with TRBD1 as a possible D gene (5 bases). CDR1 is DFQATT and CDR2 is SNEGSKA in the germline V gene (reference sequence). The CDR3 is made up of 13 amino acids. The V gene lost 3 bases and the J gene lost 10 bases, with 16 bases spanning the gap. CDR3 amino acids: CSASFGASGEQFF. CDR3 nucleotides: TGCAGTGCTAGTTTTGGGGCGTCAGGCGAGCAGTTCTTC.

The chain recombines TRBV6-5 with TRBJ1-5, with no clear D. V lost 0 bases and J lost 7, with 7 bases in between. The CDR3 sequence is 13 residues long. From germline, CDR1 is MNHEY and CDR2 SVGAGI. This chain's CDR3 is CASSYSIGQPQHF. The CDR3 DNA reads as TGTGCCAGCAGTTACTCGATTGGCCAGCCCCAGCATTTT.

This clone was observed a single time. The chain combines TRBV7-2 with TRBJ2-1; 13 bases line up with TRBD2. V lost 8 bases and J lost 9; bases outside the gene matches: 10. In germline, CDR1 is SGHTA, CDR2 FQGNSA. The CDR3 runs to 15 residues. DNA for the CDR3: TGTGCCAGCCTCGGCCAAGGACTAGCGGGAGCTGAGCAGTTCTTC. This translates into CASLGQGLAGAEQFF.

This sequence joins TRBV9 and TRBJ2-5; perhaps TRBD2 as D (5 bases). The germline V gene has CDR1 SGDLS and CDR2 YYNGEE. The CDR3 loop spans 13 amino acids. V lost 3 bases and J lost 5, with 11 bases in between. The CDR3 sequence: CASSGMTGETQYF. The CDR3 DNA reads TGTGCCAGCAGCGGAATGACGGGGGAGACCCAGTACTTC.

This chain connects TRBV5-1 to TRBJ2-5; possible D gene TRBD1, 6 bases. This CDR3 has 17 amino acids. Trimming stripped 0 bases from V and 2 bases from J, with 17 bases between. Germline V CDR1 and CDR2: SGHRS, YFSETQ. The CDR3 region is CASSLEGSWQGQETQYF. CDR3 nucleotide sequence: TGCGCCAGCAGCTTGGAAGGGTCATGGCAGGGGCAAGAGACCCAGTACTTC.

The chain joins TRBV11-1 to TRBJ1-5; no definite D call. CDR1 and CDR2 from the germline V gene are SGHAT and FQDESV (reference sequence). Between the trimmed V and J ends, which lost 5 bases and 4 bases, there was a span of 12 bases. The CDR3 is 14 amino acids. Here the CDR3 reads CASSPTAANQPQHF. The DNA of the CDR3 is TGTGCCAGCAGCCCAACGGCGGCGAATCAGCCCCAGCATTTT.

The CDR3 spells CASSLGPINLDRETFF. DNA of the CDR3: TGCGCCAGCAGCCTAGGCCCCATAAATTTGGACAGGGAGACTTTCTTT. The genes are TRBV4-1 and TRBJ1-1, with TRBD1 identical over 8 bases. Looked up from germline, CDR1 is MGHRA and CDR2 is YSYEKL. The CDR3 contains 16 residues. J was trimmed by 12 bases and V by 4 bases; bases with no gene match: 19.

The chain carries TRBV6-1 and TRBJ1-6, with D perhaps matching TRBD1 (5 bases). The CDR3 is made up of 17 amino acids. CDR1 and CDR2 (germline): MNHNS, SASEGT. V shed 2 bases and J shed 7 bases, with 18 bases lying between them. CDR3 coding DNA: TGTGCCAGCAGTGAAATCTGGCAGGGTGGGTGGAATTCACCCCTCCACTTT. Its translation is CASSEIWQGGWNSPLHF.

The V call is TRBV7-2, the J call TRBJ2-3; TRBD2 is a possible D gene (6 bases). Germline assignment: CDR1 SGHTA and CDR2 FQGNSA. Between the trimmed V and J ends, which lost 7 bases and 3 bases, there was a span of 14 bases. The length of the CDR3 is 14 residues. The CDR3 DNA reads TGTGCCAGCACCCTCGCCGGAGGGACAGATACGCAGTATTTT. Amino acid sequence: CASTLAGGTDTQYF.

V usage is TRBV11-3 and J usage is TRBJ1-1; D not resolved. Germline assignment: CDR1 SGHNT and CDR2 YENEEA. This CDR3 spans 17 amino acids. The V end lost 5 bases, the J end lost 3 bases, and 22 bases lay between the germline ends. The chain's CDR3 is CASSPSSPRLWDTEAFF. As DNA, the CDR3 is TGTGCCAGCAGCCCATCAAGCCCCAGGCTTTGGGACACTGAAGCTTTCTTT.

V usage is TRBV28 and J usage is TRBJ2-5; the D gene is possibly TRBD2 (5 bases). V lost 6 bases and J 4 bases, leaving 24 bases between the germline ends. The CDR3 covers 17 residues. CDR1 and CDR2 (germline): MDHEN, SYDVKM. CDR3 in amino acids: CASRSPFIGELSETQYF. CDR3 in DNA: TGTGCCAGCAGATCTCCGTTCATCGGGGAGTTATCAGAGACCCAGTACTTC.

The rearrangement joins TRBV15 to TRBJ2-7; TRBD1 agrees at 11 bases. From germline, CDR1 is LNHNV and CDR2 YYDKDF (reference sequence). V was pared by 3 bases and J by 5 bases, with 3 bases of the junction left unmatched. The CDR3 spans 14 residues. This CDR3 reads CATSSPGQGDEQYF. CDR3 sequence (DNA): TGTGCCACCAGCAGTCCGGGACAGGGGGACGAGCAGTACTTC.

The chain links TRBV5-6 to TRBJ1-3; weak D call: TRBD1 (5 bases). CDR3 length: 15 amino acids. Trimming took off 4 bases at V and 2 bases at J, with 13 bases between the two ends. CDR1 SGHDT and CDR2 YYEEEE come from the germline V gene. The CDR3 sequence: CASSEQGSPGNTIYF. In nucleotides, the CDR3 is TGTGCCAGCAGCGAGCAGGGTTCCCCTGGAAACACCATATATTTT.